The entry below describes one T cell receptor (beta chain). This record belongs to a study of blood T cell repertoires in COVID-19. Turning to the study itself: The study drew acute and convalescent COVID-19 samples from the United States, Italy and Spain. In each case, the material was cDNA or gDNA derived from T cells, B-cell-depleted T cells, or PBMCs.

As originally analysed: Amplification of reference gene primers was used by the study to estimate nucleated cell counts. Libraries were prepared by immunoSEQ multiplex PCR; TCRdb keeps only in-frame clonotypes and omits some of them. V, J and clone size were drawn from that table, and D and trimming were deduced from the DNA. Of 100,000 to 140,000 clones in the sample, about nine tenths were seen once. Trimming stripped 3 bases from V and 0 bases from J, with 8 bases between. The CDR3 is 14 amino acids. CDR1 is SEHNR, CDR2 FQNEAQ, per germline (reference sequence). The chain employs TRBV7-9 and TRBJ1-1; D uncertain. The sequence derives from a man aged 50-59 years with active or convalescent COVID-19. The specimen sequenced was peripheral blood. This CDR3 is CASSFPSVNTEAFF. As DNA, the CDR3 is TGTGCCAGCAGCTTCCCGAGTGTGAACACTGAAGCTTTCTTT. The complete variable domain, with remaining parts taken from reference TRBV7-9 and TRBJ1-1, reads DTGVSQNPRHKITKRGQNVTFRCDPISEHNRLYWYRQTLGQGPEFLTYFQNEAQLEKSRLLSDRFSAERPKGSFSTLEIQRTEQGDSAMYLCASSFPSVNTEAFFGQGTRLTVV.